These T cell receptor beta chains were read from a single sample in a study of response to subunit inactivated influenza vaccine. TCRdb reanalysed the RT-PCR reads using MiXCR and keeps one entry per CDR3 protein. The table lists approximately 730,000 distinct CDR3 sequences, about 14% of them singletons. Here the sequenced sample was PBMCs from blood, taken around 15 days before vaccination. These receptor sequences come from a man aged 50-60 years who received an inactivated influenza vaccine. Both conserved end residues are part of each CDR3. Each record gives: clone size, D gene, J gene, V gene, CDR3 protein, CDR3 DNA. A D gene is named only where the DNA matches it firmly. Clone size appears in some rows only: once, few, many, or a class for an expanded clone.

abundance: few
d_gene: NA
j_gene: TRBJ1-5
v_gene: TRBV7-9
CDR3aa: CASSSPTGRQHF
CDR3nt: TGTGCCAGCAGCTCGCCTACCGGGCGCCAGCATTTT

abundance: NA
d_gene: NA
j_gene: TRBJ1-6
v_gene: TRBV28
CDR3aa: CASRTGSNSPLHF
CDR3nt: TGTGCCAGCAGAACAGGGTCCAATTCACCCCTCCACTTT

abundance: few
d_gene: TRBD2
j_gene: TRBJ2-3
v_gene: TRBV3-1
CDR3aa: CASSQETLAGRADTQYF
CDR3nt: TGTGCCAGCAGCCAAGAGACACTAGCGGGGCGGGCAGATACGCAGTATTTT

abundance: many
d_gene: TRBD2
j_gene: TRBJ2-1
v_gene: TRBV5-1
CDR3aa: CASSLELAGGNEQFF
CDR3nt: TGTGCCAGCAGCTTAGAACTAGCGGGGGGCAATGAGCAGTTCTTC

abundance: NA
d_gene: NA
j_gene: TRBJ2-3
v_gene: TRBV7-2
CDR3aa: CASSLTPSTDTQYF
CDR3nt: TGTGCCAGCAGCTTAACACCTAGCACAGATACGCAGTATTTT

abundance: NA
d_gene: TRBD2
j_gene: TRBJ2-1
v_gene: TRBV27
CDR3aa: CASSPLTSGRAWGNEQFF
CDR3nt: TGTGCCAGCAGTCCACTTACTAGCGGGAGGGCTTGGGGCAATGAGCAGTTCTTC

abundance: NA
d_gene: NA
j_gene: TRBJ1-1
v_gene: TRBV20-1
CDR3aa: CSATHRNTEAFF
CDR3nt: TGCAGTGCTACCCACCGGAACACTGAAGCTTTCTTT

abundance: NA
d_gene: NA
j_gene: TRBJ2-3
v_gene: TRBV5-1
CDR3aa: CASSTGTPDTQYF
CDR3nt: TGCGCCAGCAGCACGGGGACTCCAGATACGCAGTATTTT

abundance: few
d_gene: NA
j_gene: TRBJ2-1
v_gene: TRBV14
CDR3aa: CASSQVMGRGFYNEQFF
CDR3nt: TGTGCCAGCAGCCAAGTCATGGGTCGTGGGTTTTACAATGAGCAGTTCTTC

abundance: many
d_gene: TRBD2
j_gene: TRBJ2-1
v_gene: TRBV29-1
CDR3aa: CSVEDPSGLAGNYYNEQFF
CDR3nt: TGCAGCGTTGAAGATCCTTCCGGACTAGCGGGGAATTACTACAATGAGCAGTTCTTC

abundance: NA
d_gene: NA
j_gene: TRBJ1-4
v_gene: TRBV9
CDR3aa: CASSSQGTNEKLFF
CDR3nt: TGTGCCAGCAGCTCCCAGGGGACTAATGAAAAACTGTTTTTT

abundance: many
d_gene: NA
j_gene: TRBJ1-3
v_gene: TRBV12-3/TRBV12-4
CDR3aa: CASNPFVGNTIYF
CDR3nt: TGTGCCAGCAACCCTTTCGTGGGAAACACCATATATTTT

abundance: NA
d_gene: TRBD2
j_gene: TRBJ2-1
v_gene: TRBV2
CDR3aa: CASSEAGTGRGVSDEQFF
CDR3nt: TGTGCCAGCAGTGAAGCGGGGACTGGGCGGGGGGTGAGTGATGAGCAGTTCTTC

abundance: NA
d_gene: NA
j_gene: TRBJ1-5
v_gene: TRBV28
CDR3aa: CASSFPPGPRGNQPQHF
CDR3nt: TGTGCCAGCAGTTTTCCCCCGGGTCCCAGGGGCAATCAGCCCCAGCATTTT

abundance: NA
d_gene: TRBD2
j_gene: TRBJ2-1
v_gene: TRBV20-1
CDR3aa: CSASASGRLPEQFF
CDR3nt: TGCAGTGCTAGCGCTAGCGGGAGGTTGCCTGAGCAGTTCTTC

abundance: NA
d_gene: NA
j_gene: TRBJ2-3
v_gene: TRBV7-2
CDR3aa: CASSLHAGAKDTQYF
CDR3nt: TGTGCCAGCAGCTTGCACGCGGGGGCGAAAGATACGCAGTATTTT

abundance: few
d_gene: TRBD2
j_gene: TRBJ2-7
v_gene: TRBV10-3
CDR3aa: CAIRSHSGSYEQYF
CDR3nt: TGTGCCATCCGTTCCCATAGCGGGAGCTACGAGCAGTACTTC

abundance: few
d_gene: NA
j_gene: TRBJ2-5
v_gene: TRBV18
CDR3aa: CASSPGQKQETQYF
CDR3nt: TGTGCCAGCTCACCCGGACAGAAACAAGAGACCCAGTACTTC

abundance: few
d_gene: TRBD1
j_gene: TRBJ2-1
v_gene: TRBV30
CDR3aa: CAWRFDRGFNNEQFF
CDR3nt: TGTGCCTGGAGGTTCGACAGGGGATTTAACAATGAGCAGTTCTTC

abundance: few
d_gene: NA
j_gene: TRBJ2-1
v_gene: TRBV19
CDR3aa: CASSPPIRPNEQFF
CDR3nt: TGTGCCAGTAGTCCCCCAATCCGGCCCAATGAGCAGTTCTTC

abundance: NA
d_gene: NA
j_gene: TRBJ2-4
v_gene: TRBV4-2
CDR3aa: CASSQARGALGIQYF
CDR3nt: TGTGCCAGCAGCCAAGCCCGGGGGGCCTTAGGCATTCAGTACTTC

abundance: NA
d_gene: NA
j_gene: TRBJ2-7
v_gene: TRBV27
CDR3aa: CASSFSGVQYF
CDR3nt: TGTGCCAGCAGTTTTTCAGGCGTACAGTACTTC

abundance: NA
d_gene: NA
j_gene: TRBJ1-2
v_gene: TRBV9
CDR3aa: CASSRSGGGDGYTF
CDR3nt: TGTGCCAGCAGCCGCTCCGGCGGGGGGGATGGCTACACCTTC

abundance: NA
d_gene: TRBD2
j_gene: TRBJ2-1
v_gene: TRBV2
CDR3aa: CASRNSGTSGRGSYNEQFF
CDR3nt: TGTGCTAGCAGGAACAGCGGGACTAGCGGGAGAGGCTCCTACAATGAGCAGTTCTTC

abundance: NA
d_gene: NA
j_gene: TRBJ1-1
v_gene: TRBV7-2
CDR3aa: CASSKLLNTEAFF
CDR3nt: TGTGCCAGCAGCAAATTATTGAACACTGAAGCTTTCTTT

abundance: few
d_gene: NA
j_gene: TRBJ2-7
v_gene: TRBV5-1
CDR3aa: CASSLESNSYEQYF
CDR3nt: TGCGCCAGCAGCTTGGAATCGAACTCCTACGAGCAGTACTTC

abundance: NA
d_gene: TRBD1
j_gene: TRBJ2-1
v_gene: TRBV13
CDR3aa: CASSPRGGLLYNEQFF
CDR3nt: TGTGCCAGCAGTCCGAGAGGGGGCCTCCTCTACAATGAGCAGTTCTTC

abundance: NA
d_gene: TRBD1
j_gene: TRBJ1-3
v_gene: TRBV12-3/TRBV12-4
CDR3aa: CASSSSGTGPGNTIYF
CDR3nt: TGTGCCAGCAGTTCTTCCGGGACAGGGCCCGGAAACACCATATATTTT

abundance: few
d_gene: TRBD1
j_gene: TRBJ2-7
v_gene: TRBV2
CDR3aa: CASSVSPQGEYEQYF
CDR3nt: TGTGCCAGCAGTGTTTCCCCACAGGGGGAATACGAGCAGTACTTC

abundance: few
d_gene: NA
j_gene: TRBJ2-5
v_gene: TRBV11-2
CDR3aa: CASSFWVEGAGETQYF
CDR3nt: TGTGCCAGCAGCTTCTGGGTTGAAGGGGCCGGGGAGACCCAGTACTTC

abundance: few
d_gene: NA
j_gene: TRBJ2-5
v_gene: TRBV3-1
CDR3aa: CASSLSTLFRGTYQETQYF
CDR3nt: TGTGCCAGCAGCTTAAGCACCCTGTTCCGTGGAACCTACCAAGAGACCCAGTACTTC

abundance: NA
d_gene: NA
j_gene: TRBJ1-2
v_gene: TRBV19
CDR3aa: CASKGPTGEGYGYTF
CDR3nt: TGTGCCAGTAAGGGCCCGACGGGGGAAGGCTATGGCTACACCTTC

abundance: few
d_gene: NA
j_gene: TRBJ1-2
v_gene: TRBV7-2
CDR3aa: CASSPPPDTYGYTF
CDR3nt: TGTGCCAGCAGCCCACCCCCGGACACGTATGGCTACACCTTC

abundance: many
d_gene: NA
j_gene: TRBJ1-2
v_gene: TRBV28
CDR3aa: CASSFRHPNYGYTF
CDR3nt: TGTGCCAGCAGTTTTCGGCATCCTAACTATGGCTACACCTTC

abundance: many
d_gene: NA
j_gene: TRBJ2-2
v_gene: TRBV5-1
CDR3aa: CASLPGGGGRTGELFF
CDR3nt: TGCGCCAGCTTGCCGGGAGGCGGGGGCAGAACCGGGGAGCTGTTTTTT

abundance: NA
d_gene: NA
j_gene: TRBJ2-2
v_gene: TRBV10-3
CDR3aa: CAISERAGNTGELFF
CDR3nt: TGTGCCATCAGCGAAAGGGCAGGGAACACCGGGGAGCTGTTTTTT

abundance: once
d_gene: NA
j_gene: TRBJ1-5
v_gene: TRBV19
CDR3aa: CASNPLLLNQPQHF
CDR3nt: TGTGCCAGTAACCCTCTATTACTCAATCAGCCCCAGCATTTT

abundance: few
d_gene: NA
j_gene: TRBJ1-6
v_gene: TRBV18
CDR3aa: CASSPTVAGVDSPLHF
CDR3nt: TGTGCCAGCTCACCAACGGTTGCGGGGGTGGATTCACCCCTCCACTTT

abundance: many
d_gene: TRBD2
j_gene: TRBJ2-7
v_gene: TRBV20-1
CDR3aa: CSARGGGGGAYEQYF
CDR3nt: TGCAGTGCTAGAGGTGGTGGGGGAGGGGCCTACGAGCAGTACTTC

abundance: few
d_gene: TRBD2
j_gene: TRBJ2-7
v_gene: TRBV3-1
CDR3aa: CASSQVSGTSGSSYEQYF
CDR3nt: TGTGCCAGCAGCCAAGTTTCCGGGACTAGCGGAAGCTCCTACGAGCAGTACTTC

abundance: many
d_gene: NA
j_gene: TRBJ2-1
v_gene: TRBV7-2
CDR3aa: CASKQGIVEQFF
CDR3nt: TGTGCCAGCAAGCAGGGTATAGTTGAGCAGTTCTTC

abundance: few
d_gene: NA
j_gene: TRBJ2-2
v_gene: TRBV5-1
CDR3aa: CASVASVNTGELFF
CDR3nt: TGCGCCAGCGTCGCATCAGTTAACACCGGGGAGCTGTTTTTT

abundance: few
d_gene: NA
j_gene: TRBJ1-2
v_gene: TRBV4-1
CDR3aa: CASSQDMRESSYGYTF
CDR3nt: TGCGCCAGCAGCCAAGATATGAGGGAAAGTAGCTATGGCTACACCTTC

abundance: few
d_gene: TRBD1
j_gene: TRBJ1-2
v_gene: TRBV6-6
CDR3aa: CASSYHRDSNF
CDR3nt: TGTGCCAGCAGTTATCACCGGGACAGCAACTTC

abundance: few
d_gene: NA
j_gene: TRBJ1-2
v_gene: TRBV5-1
CDR3aa: CASSSLLGTPDYYGYTF
CDR3nt: TGCGCCAGCAGCTCCCTTTTAGGGACGCCAGACTACTATGGCTACACCTTC

abundance: NA
d_gene: NA
j_gene: TRBJ2-4
v_gene: TRBV4-1
CDR3aa: CASSQDPNFGSIAKNIQYF
CDR3nt: TGCGCCAGCAGCCAAGATCCAAATTTTGGGTCCATAGCCAAAAACATTCAGTACTTC

abundance: NA
d_gene: NA
j_gene: TRBJ2-7
v_gene: TRBV10-3
CDR3aa: CAISELGSVVEQYF
CDR3nt: TGTGCCATCAGTGAGTTAGGTAGCGTGGTCGAGCAGTACTTC

abundance: NA
d_gene: NA
j_gene: TRBJ2-2
v_gene: TRBV19
CDR3aa: CASREGWDTGELFF
CDR3nt: TGTGCCAGCAGAGAGGGTTGGGACACCGGGGAGCTGTTTTTT

abundance: few
d_gene: NA
j_gene: TRBJ2-1
v_gene: TRBV7-2
CDR3aa: CASSPQSLEQFF
CDR3nt: TGTGCCAGCAGCCCCCAAAGTCTTGAGCAGTTCTTC

abundance: few
d_gene: TRBD2
j_gene: TRBJ2-7
v_gene: TRBV19
CDR3aa: CASSIETSGSGEQYF
CDR3nt: TGTGCCAGTAGTATTGAGACTAGCGGGAGCGGTGAGCAGTACTTC

abundance: many
d_gene: NA
j_gene: TRBJ2-7
v_gene: TRBV12-3/TRBV12-4
CDR3aa: CASSPGLNYEQYF
CDR3nt: TGTGCCAGCAGCCCGGGACTGAACTACGAGCAGTACTTC

abundance: many
d_gene: NA
j_gene: TRBJ1-5
v_gene: TRBV5-6
CDR3aa: CASSQKGQSNQPQHF
CDR3nt: TGTGCCAGCAGCCAAAAGGGGCAGAGCAATCAGCCCCAGCATTTT

abundance: NA
d_gene: NA
j_gene: TRBJ2-3
v_gene: TRBV6-4
CDR3aa: CASTTSGGTDTQYF
CDR3nt: TGTGCCAGCACGACGTCGGGCGGCACAGATACGCAGTATTTT

abundance: few
d_gene: TRBD1
j_gene: TRBJ1-1
v_gene: TRBV5-1
CDR3aa: CASSLWTGDTEAFF
CDR3nt: TGCGCCAGCAGCTTGTGGACAGGGGACACTGAAGCTTTCTTT

abundance: NA
d_gene: TRBD1
j_gene: TRBJ1-3
v_gene: TRBV27
CDR3aa: CASWDRGFGNTIYF
CDR3nt: TGTGCCAGCTGGGACAGGGGGTTCGGAAACACCATATATTTT